This T cell receptor beta chain was sequenced for a study of neoadjuvant anti-PD-1 for oral cavity cancer. In the study overall: Nivolumab at 3 mg/kg was mostly given biweekly, three to four doses, pre-surgery.

Produced via immunoSEQ multiplex PCR; TCRdb's table is partial and in-frame only. The sample holds just over 65,000 clones, around 84% seen once. Time point specified: after neoadjuvant nivolumab, at surgical resection. Germline lookup yields CDR1 MGHRA and CDR2 YSYEKL. The V end lost 0 bases, the J end lost 0 bases, and 9 bases lay between the germline ends. The CDR3 has 16 residues. The receptor was isolated from a person aged 40-85 years with oral cavity squamous cell carcinoma. Source: PBMCs, taken after nivolumab (anti-PD-1) treatment. The chain recombines TRBV4-1 with TRBJ1-3; no reliable D call. The CDR3 protein is CASSQEEASSGNTIYF. The CDR3 DNA is TGCGCCAGCAGCCAAGAGGAGGCAAGCTCTGGAAACACCATATATTTT.